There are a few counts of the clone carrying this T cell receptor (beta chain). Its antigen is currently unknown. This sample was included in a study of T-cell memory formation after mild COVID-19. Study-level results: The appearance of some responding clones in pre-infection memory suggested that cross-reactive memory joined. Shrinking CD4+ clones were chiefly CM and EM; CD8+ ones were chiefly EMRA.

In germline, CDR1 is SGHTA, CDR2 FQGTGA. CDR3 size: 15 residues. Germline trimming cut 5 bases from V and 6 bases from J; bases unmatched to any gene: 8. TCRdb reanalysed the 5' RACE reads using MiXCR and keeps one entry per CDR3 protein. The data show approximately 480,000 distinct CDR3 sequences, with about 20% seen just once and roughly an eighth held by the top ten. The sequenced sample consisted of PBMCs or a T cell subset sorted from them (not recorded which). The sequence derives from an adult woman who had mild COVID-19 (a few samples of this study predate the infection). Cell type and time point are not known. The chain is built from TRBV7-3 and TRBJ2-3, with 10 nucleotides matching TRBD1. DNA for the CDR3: TGTGCCAGCAGCCCCGACAGGGGGCGTATGGATACGCAGTATTTT. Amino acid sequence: CASSPDRGRMDTQYF.